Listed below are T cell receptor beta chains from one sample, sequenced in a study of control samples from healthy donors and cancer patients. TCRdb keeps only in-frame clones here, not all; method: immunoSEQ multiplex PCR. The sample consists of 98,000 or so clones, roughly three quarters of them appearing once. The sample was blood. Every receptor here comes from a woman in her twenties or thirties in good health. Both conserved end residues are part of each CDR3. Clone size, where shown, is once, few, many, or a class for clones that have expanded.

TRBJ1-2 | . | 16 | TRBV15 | CATSRDNQRYGYGYTF
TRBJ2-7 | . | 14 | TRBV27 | CASSIDRGKPEQYF
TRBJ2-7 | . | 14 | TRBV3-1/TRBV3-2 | CASSLAVRAGEQYF
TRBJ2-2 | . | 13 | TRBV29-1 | CSVDVGNTGELFF
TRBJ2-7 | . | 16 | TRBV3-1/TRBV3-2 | CASSQYAGAGAFEQYF
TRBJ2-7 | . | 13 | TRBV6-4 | CAWEEGDPKEQYF
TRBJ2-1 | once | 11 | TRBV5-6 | CASSFNNEQFF
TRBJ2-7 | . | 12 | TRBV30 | CAGRSSAYEQYF
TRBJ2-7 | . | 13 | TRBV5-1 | CASSLSVLYEQYF
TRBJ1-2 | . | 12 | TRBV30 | CAWSVGYYGYTF
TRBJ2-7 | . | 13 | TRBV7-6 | CASSLTQGYEQYF
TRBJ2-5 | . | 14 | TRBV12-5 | CASQKQGAGETQYF
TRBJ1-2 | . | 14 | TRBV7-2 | CASSLDPGTYGYTF
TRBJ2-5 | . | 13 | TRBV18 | CASSPDGPGTQYF
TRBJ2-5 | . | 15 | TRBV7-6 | CASSLLSGIQETQYF
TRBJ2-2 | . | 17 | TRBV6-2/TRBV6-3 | CASSYSRSGSRTGELFF
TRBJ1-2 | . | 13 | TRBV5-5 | CASSLQGDVGYTF
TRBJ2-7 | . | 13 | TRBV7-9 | CASSPGQGNEQYF
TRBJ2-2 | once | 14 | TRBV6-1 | CASSEYGVPGELFF
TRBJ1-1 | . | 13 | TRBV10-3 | CAIRTEGVTEAFF
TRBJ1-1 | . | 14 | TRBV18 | CASSPVSMNTEAFF
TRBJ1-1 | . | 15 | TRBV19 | CASSPQTGGNTEAFF
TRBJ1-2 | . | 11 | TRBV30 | CALTMGRGYTF
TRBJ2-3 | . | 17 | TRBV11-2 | CASSLDPSGGATDTQYF
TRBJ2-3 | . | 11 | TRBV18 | CASSPGDTQYF
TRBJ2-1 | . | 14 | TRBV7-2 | CASSLMGGQDEQFF
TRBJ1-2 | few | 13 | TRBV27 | CASSFPKVGGYTF
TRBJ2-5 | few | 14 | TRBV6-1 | CASSEASLQETQYF
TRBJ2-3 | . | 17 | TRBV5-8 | CASSLGLAGGSTDTQYF
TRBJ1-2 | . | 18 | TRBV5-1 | CASSLFVPGQGASYGYTF
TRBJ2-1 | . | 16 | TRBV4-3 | CASSQAYRVSYNEQFF
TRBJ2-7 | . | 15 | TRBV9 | CASSVGDGFSYEQYF
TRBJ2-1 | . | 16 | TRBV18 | CASSQILGFPYNEQFF
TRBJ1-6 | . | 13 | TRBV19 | CASCMAVGSPLHF
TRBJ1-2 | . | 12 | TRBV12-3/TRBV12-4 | CASSLRQGVYTF
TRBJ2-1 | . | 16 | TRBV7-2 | CASSKWGQTTYNEQFF
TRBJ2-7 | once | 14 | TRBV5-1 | CASSHDRISYEQYF
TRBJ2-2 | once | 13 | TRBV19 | CASSIVDPGELFF
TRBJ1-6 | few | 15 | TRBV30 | CAWRNEGDYLSPLHF
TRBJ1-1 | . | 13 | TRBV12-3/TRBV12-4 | CASRRGSNTEAFF
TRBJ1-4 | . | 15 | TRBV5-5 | CASSAGTGENEKLFF
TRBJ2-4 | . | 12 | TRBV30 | CAWRLAKNIQYF
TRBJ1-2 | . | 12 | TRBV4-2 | CASSSRNYGYTF
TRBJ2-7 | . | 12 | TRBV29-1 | CSVYTSSYEQYF
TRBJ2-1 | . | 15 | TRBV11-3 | CASSLPPPGYNEQFF
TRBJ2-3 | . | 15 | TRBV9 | CASSVSQAGPDTQYF
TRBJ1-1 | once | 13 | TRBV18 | CASSLPTGERAFF
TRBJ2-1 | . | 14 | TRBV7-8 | CASSFFRGDNEQFF
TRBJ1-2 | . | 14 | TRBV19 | CASSITGSNYGYTF
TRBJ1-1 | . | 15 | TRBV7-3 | CASSPTAVGDTEAFF
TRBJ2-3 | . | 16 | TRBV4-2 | CASSQGASGWGDTQYF
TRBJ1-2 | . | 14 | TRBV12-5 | CASGLSASPHGYTF
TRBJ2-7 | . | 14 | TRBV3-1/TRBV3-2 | CASSLLAGGPEQYF
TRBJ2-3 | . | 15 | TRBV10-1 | CASSAQRGATDTQYF
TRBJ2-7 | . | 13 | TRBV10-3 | CAISEDPTDEQYF
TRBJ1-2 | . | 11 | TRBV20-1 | CSGATPYGYTF
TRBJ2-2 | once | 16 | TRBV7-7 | CASSPARGGHTGELFF
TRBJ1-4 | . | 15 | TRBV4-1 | CASSQAGPGGEKLFF
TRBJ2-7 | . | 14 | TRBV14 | CASSEQGFSYEQYF